This entry is about one T cell receptor beta chain. Its antigen remains unknown. The sample holds other DNA sequences that translate to the same CDR3. The sample belongs to a study of OX40 agonist ivuxolimab in advanced cancers. Profiled with immunoSEQ multiplex PCR; TCRdb holds only in-frame clones, not every one. The sample shows 53,000 or so clones, about four fifths of them seen only once. Study findings and constraints: In general, CD8+ T cells held more expanded clones than CD4+ did, on average.

Autoimmune disease history or systemic immunosuppression was exclusionary. Drawing of blood for sampling happened at baseline, at cycle 4 day 1, and at cycle 7 day 1. The germline V gene encodes CDR1 LNHDA and CDR2 SQIVND (reference sequence). The length of the CDR3 is 13 residues. V gave up 4 bases and J gave up 3 bases; unmatched junction bases: 2. The sample consisted of CD4+ or CD8+ T cells sorted from blood, taken in a trial of the OX40 agonist ivuxolimab. This sequence joins TRBV19 and TRBJ1-1; 7 bases are a match to TRBD1. This receptor was obtained from an adult with an advanced solid tumor such as melanoma, head and neck, liver or kidney cancer. CDR3 nucleotide sequence: TGTGCCAGTAGTACAACAGGGGACACTGAAGCTTTCTTT. It translates to CASSTTGDTEAFF.